This T cell receptor (beta chain) stems from a study of T cell responses to AZD1222 COVID-19 vaccine. Study-wide results and limits: Spike-specific TCR breadth and depth grew following two AZD1222 doses. Regions left unmutated in variants are reportedly the target of nearly half of spike-specific TCRs. Mostly white British, mostly female donors; authors suggested clonal diversity may be underestimated.

Using immunoSEQ multiplex PCR, the repertoire was profiled, and TCRdb retains in-frame clones only, with some absent. Of 20,000 to 25,000 clones listed, roughly 91% are singletons. About this clone itself: What it binds is unknown.

The CDR3 covers 13 residues. V shed 2 bases and J shed 6 bases, with 10 bases lying between them. The chain uses TRBV12-3 or TRBV12-4 and TRBJ1-1, with a tentative D call TRBD1 (6 bases). The TCR was taken from an adult who received the AZD1222 COVID-19 vaccine. The sample in question was peripheral blood, obtained 28 days after the second AZD1222 dose. CDR3 in DNA: TGTGCCAGCAGTTTACAGGGGACTGCTGAAGCTTTCTTT. Protein: CASSLQGTAEAFF.